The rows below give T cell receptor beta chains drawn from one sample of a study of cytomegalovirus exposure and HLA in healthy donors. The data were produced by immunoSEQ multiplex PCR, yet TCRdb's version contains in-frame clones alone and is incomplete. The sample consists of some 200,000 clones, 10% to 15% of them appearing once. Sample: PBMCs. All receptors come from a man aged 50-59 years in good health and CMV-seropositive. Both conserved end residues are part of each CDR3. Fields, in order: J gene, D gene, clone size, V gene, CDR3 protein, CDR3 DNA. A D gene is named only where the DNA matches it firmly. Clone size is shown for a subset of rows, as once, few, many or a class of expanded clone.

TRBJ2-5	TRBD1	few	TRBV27	CASSLTTGGETQYF	TGTGCCAGCAGTCTGACGACAGGGGGAGAGACCCAGTACTTC
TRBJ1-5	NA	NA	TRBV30	CAWSVHGDQPQHF	TGTGCCTGGAGTGTACACGGAGATCAGCCCCAGCATTTT
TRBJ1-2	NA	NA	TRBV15	CATSREGGRSGYGYTF	TGTGCCACCAGCAGAGAGGGGGGGCGCTCGGGCTATGGCTACACCTTC
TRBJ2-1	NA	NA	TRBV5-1	CASSLGGVRYNEQFF	TGCGCCAGCAGCTTGGGTGGTGTCAGGTACAATGAGCAGTTCTTC
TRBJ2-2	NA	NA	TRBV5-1	CASSFGLTGELFF	TGCGCCAGCAGCTTTGGCCTGACCGGGGAGCTGTTTTTT
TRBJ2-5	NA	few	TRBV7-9	CASSLARQATQETQYF	TGTGCCAGCAGCTTAGCGAGACAGGCCACTCAAGAGACCCAGTACTTC
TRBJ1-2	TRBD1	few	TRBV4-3	CASSPDRDARYGYTF	TGCGCCAGCAGCCCCGACAGGGATGCCCGCTATGGCTACACCTTC
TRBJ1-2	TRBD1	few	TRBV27	CASSLSGTGYGYTF	TGTGCCAGCAGTTTATCCGGGACAGGCTATGGCTACACCTTC
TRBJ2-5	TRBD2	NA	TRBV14	CASSPLGTSQETQYF	TGTGCCAGCAGCCCCCTCGGGACTAGTCAAGAGACCCAGTACTTC
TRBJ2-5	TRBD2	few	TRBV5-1	CASSIQPGGEETQYF	TGCGCCAGCAGCATCCAGCCGGGGGGGGAAGAGACCCAGTACTTC
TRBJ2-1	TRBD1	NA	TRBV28	CASSGRGRKEQFF	TGTGCCAGCAGTGGCAGGGGGCGTAAGGAGCAGTTCTTC
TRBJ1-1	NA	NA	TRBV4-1	CASRPGEGMNTEAFF	TGCGCCAGCAGACCGGGGGAGGGGATGAACACTGAAGCTTTCTTT
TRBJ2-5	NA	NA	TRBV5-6	CASRYVNGGPKQETQYF	TGTGCCAGCAGATATGTAAACGGGGGGCCGAAGCAAGAGACCCAGTACTTC
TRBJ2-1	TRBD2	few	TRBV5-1	CASSSNPGLGNEQFF	TGCGCCAGCAGCTCTAACCCGGGACTAGGCAATGAGCAGTTCTTC
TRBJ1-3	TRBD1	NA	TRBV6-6	CASSPTGEGNTIYF	TGTGCCAGCAGTCCGACAGGGGAAGGAAACACCATATATTTT
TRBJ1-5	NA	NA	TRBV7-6	CASSPYSNQPQHF	TGTGCCAGCAGCCCCTACAGTAATCAGCCCCAGCATTTT
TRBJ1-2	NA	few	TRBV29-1	CSVESHGGSNYGYTF	TGCAGCGTTGAATCACATGGGGGGAGCAACTATGGCTACACCTTC
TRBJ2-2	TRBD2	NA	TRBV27	CASSLRASGGLNTGELFF	TGTGCCAGCAGTTTACGGGCTAGCGGGGGGCTAAACACCGGGGAGCTGTTTTTT
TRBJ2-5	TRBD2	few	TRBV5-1	CASSLPPRGDQETQYF	TGCGCCAGCAGCTTGCCTCCTCGGGGGGACCAAGAGACCCAGTACTTC
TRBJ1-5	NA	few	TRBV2	CASSVRGEGQPQHF	TGTGCCAGCAGTGTGAGGGGGGAGGGTCAGCCCCAGCATTTT
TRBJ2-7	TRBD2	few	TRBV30	CAWSGLRGVKTYEQYF	TGTGCCTGGAGTGGGCTGCGGGGGGTAAAGACCTACGAGCAGTACTTC
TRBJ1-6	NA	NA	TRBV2	CASRSYFGVDYNSPLHF	TGTGCCAGCAGGTCTTATTTTGGAGTGGACTATAATTCACCCCTCCACTTT
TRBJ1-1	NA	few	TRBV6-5	CASISRFMNTEAFF	TGTGCCAGCATTAGCCGTTTCATGAACACTGAAGCTTTCTTT
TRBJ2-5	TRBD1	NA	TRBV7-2	CASSRRGQETQYF	TGTGCCAGCAGCCGCAGGGGGCAAGAGACCCAGTACTTC
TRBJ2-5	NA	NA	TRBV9	CASSVHGRAETQYF	TGTGCCAGCAGCGTCCATGGCAGGGCGGAGACCCAGTACTTC
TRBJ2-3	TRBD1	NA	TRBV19	CASRNRGVDTQYF	TGTGCCAGTAGAAACAGGGGGGTAGATACGCAGTATTTT
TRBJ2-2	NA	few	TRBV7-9	CASRAGRSSTGELFF	TGTGCCAGCAGGGCGGGACGGTCGAGCACCGGGGAGCTGTTTTTT
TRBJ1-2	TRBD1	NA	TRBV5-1	CASSFAGTGDGYTF	TGCGCCAGCAGCTTCGCCGGGACAGGCGATGGCTACACCTTC
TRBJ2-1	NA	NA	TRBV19	CASRLGGEQFF	TGTGCCAGTAGGCTAGGGGGTGAGCAGTTCTTC
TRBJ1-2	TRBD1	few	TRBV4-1	CASSQDVQGAGYGYTF	TGCGCCAGCAGCCAAGATGTCCAGGGGGCAGGTTATGGCTACACCTTC
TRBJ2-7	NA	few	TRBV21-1	CASSKGERGASTYEQYF	TGTGCCAGCAGCAAGGGGGAGCGGGGGGCGTCGACCTACGAGCAGTACTTC
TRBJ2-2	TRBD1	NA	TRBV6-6	CASSYYGTGLTGELFF	TGTGCCAGCAGTTACTACGGGACAGGGCTCACCGGGGAGCTGTTTTTT
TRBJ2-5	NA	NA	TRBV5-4	CASREGWYQETQYF	TGTGCCAGCAGGGAGGGTTGGTACCAAGAGACCCAGTACTTC
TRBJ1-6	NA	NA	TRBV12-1	CASRPATGGELLGSLHF	TGTGCCAGCAGACCAGCAACAGGGGGTGAGCTACTTGGATCCCTCCACTTT
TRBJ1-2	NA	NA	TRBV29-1	CSGEGDYGYTF	TGCAGCGGGGAGGGGGACTATGGCTACACCTTC
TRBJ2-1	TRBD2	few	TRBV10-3	CAISEAGGRDEQFF	TGTGCCATCAGTGAAGCGGGGGGGCGCGATGAGCAGTTCTTC